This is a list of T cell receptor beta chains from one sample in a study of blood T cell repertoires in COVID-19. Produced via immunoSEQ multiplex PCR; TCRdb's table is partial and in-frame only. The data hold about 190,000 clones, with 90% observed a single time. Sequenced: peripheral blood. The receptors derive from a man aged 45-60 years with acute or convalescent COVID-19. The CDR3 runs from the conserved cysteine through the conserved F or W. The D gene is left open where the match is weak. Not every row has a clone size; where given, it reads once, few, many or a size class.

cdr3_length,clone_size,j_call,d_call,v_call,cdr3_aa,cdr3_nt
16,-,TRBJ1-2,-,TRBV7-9,CASTADRNTPNYGYTF,TGTGCCAGCACCGCTGACAGGAATACCCCTAACTATGGCTACACCTTC
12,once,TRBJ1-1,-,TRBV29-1,CSVEGGGTEAFF,TGCAGCGTTGAGGGCGGGGGCACTGAAGCTTTCTTT
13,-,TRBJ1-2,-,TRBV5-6,CASRREVRDGYTF,TGTGCCAGCAGACGGGAGGTCCGCGATGGCTACACCTTC
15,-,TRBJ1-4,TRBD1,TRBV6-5,CASSYSRDRVEKLFF,TGTGCCAGCAGTTACAGTCGGGACAGGGTTGAAAAACTGTTTTTT
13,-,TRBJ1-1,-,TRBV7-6,CASSLGERTEAFF,TGTGCCAGCAGCTTGGGAGAGCGCACTGAAGCTTTCTTT
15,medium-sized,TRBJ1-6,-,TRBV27,CASSLSTENNSPLHF,TGTGCCAGCAGTTTATCGACAGAAAATAATTCACCCCTCCACTTT
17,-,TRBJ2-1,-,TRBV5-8,CASSLAMVGDYYNEQFF,TGTGCCAGCAGCTTGGCTATGGTGGGAGACTACTACAATGAGCAGTTCTTC
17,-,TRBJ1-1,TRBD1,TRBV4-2,CASSQEAGRGPNTEAFF,TGTGCCAGCAGCCAAGAGGCCGGCAGGGGGCCGAACACTGAAGCTTTCTTT
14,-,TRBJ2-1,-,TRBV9,CASSAGLTHNEQFF,TGTGCCAGCAGCGCGGGACTTACGCACAATGAGCAGTTCTTC
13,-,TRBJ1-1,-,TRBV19,CASSSRTDTEAFF,TGTGCCAGTAGTTCCAGGACAGACACTGAAGCTTTCTTT
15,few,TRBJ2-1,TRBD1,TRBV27,CASRLQGVAYNEQFF,TGTGCCAGCAGACTACAGGGGGTGGCCTACAATGAGCAGTTCTTC
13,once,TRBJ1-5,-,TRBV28,CASRPDRIQPQHF,TGTGCCAGCAGACCTGACAGGATTCAGCCCCAGCATTTT
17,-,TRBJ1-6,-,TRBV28,CASNRWVGSVYNSPLHF,TGTGCCAGCAACCGCTGGGTAGGAAGCGTCTATAATTCACCCCTCCACTTT
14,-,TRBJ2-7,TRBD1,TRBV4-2,CASSPGQLDGEQYF,TGTGCCAGCAGCCCGGGACAGCTCGACGGTGAGCAGTACTTC
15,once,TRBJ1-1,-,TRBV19,CASSTSGGMNTEAFF,TGTGCCAGTAGTACCTCCGGGGGTATGAACACTGAAGCTTTCTTT
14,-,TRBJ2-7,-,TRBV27,CASSLRDHSYEQYF,TGTGCCAGCAGTCTGCGGGACCACTCCTACGAGCAGTACTTC
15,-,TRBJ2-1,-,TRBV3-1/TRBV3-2,CASSRAREVSNEQFF,TGTGCCAGCAGCCGGGCCAGGGAGGTAAGCAATGAGCAGTTCTTC
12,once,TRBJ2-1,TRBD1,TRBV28,CAVWTGGGQEFF,TGTGCCGTTTGGACAGGGGGCGGTCAGGAGTTCTTC
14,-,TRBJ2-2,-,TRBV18,CASSTGLYTGELFF,TGTGCCAGCTCTACAGGGTTGTACACCGGGGAGCTGTTTTTT
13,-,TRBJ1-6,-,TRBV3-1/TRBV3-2,CASSQPGDSPLHF,TGTGCCAGCAGCCAGCCGGGGGATTCACCCCTCCACTTT
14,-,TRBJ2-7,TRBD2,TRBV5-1,CASTATSGSYEQYF,TGCGCCAGCACTGCCACTAGCGGGAGTTACGAGCAGTACTTC
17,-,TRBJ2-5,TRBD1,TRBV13,CASSSTAGTDDQETQYF,TGTGCCAGCAGCTCTACCGCCGGGACAGATGACCAAGAGACCCAGTACTTC
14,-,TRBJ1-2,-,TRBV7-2,CASSFAGANYGYTF,TGTGCCAGCAGCTTTGCAGGGGCTAACTATGGCTACACCTTC
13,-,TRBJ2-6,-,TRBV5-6,CASSRSGANVLTF,TGTGCCAGCAGCCGCTCTGGGGCCAACGTCCTGACTTTC
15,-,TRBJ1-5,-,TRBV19,CASQGPTPRNQPQHF,TGTGCCAGTCAGGGGCCCACTCCCCGCAATCAGCCCCAGCATTTT
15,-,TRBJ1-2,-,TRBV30,CAWMLQPIGSYGYTF,TGTGCCTGGATGCTTCAACCAATCGGTAGCTATGGCTACACCTTC
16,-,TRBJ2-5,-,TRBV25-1,CASSESPLVLRETQYF,TGTGCCAGCAGTGAATCGCCCCTAGTTTTAAGAGAGACCCAGTACTTC
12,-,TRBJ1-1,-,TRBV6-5,CASSYGSAEAFF,TGTGCCAGCAGTTACGGCAGCGCTGAAGCTTTCTTT
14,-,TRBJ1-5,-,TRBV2,CASSVTTRDQPQHF,TGTGCCAGCAGTGTAACCACTCGAGATCAGCCCCAGCATTTT
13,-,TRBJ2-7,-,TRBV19,CASSSRGEYEQYF,TGTGCCAGTAGTTCCCGCGGGGAATACGAGCAGTACTTC
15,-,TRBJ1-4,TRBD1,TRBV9,CASSVDRGTNEKLFF,TGTGCCAGCAGCGTAGACAGGGGCACTAATGAAAAACTGTTTTTT
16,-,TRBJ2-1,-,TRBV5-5,CASSYTPGTLWNEQFF,TGTGCCAGCAGCTATACTCCCGGGACACTTTGGAATGAGCAGTTCTTC
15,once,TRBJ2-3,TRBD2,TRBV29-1,CSVGSSGGGTDTQYF,TGCAGCGTTGGGAGTAGCGGGGGGGGCACAGATACGCAGTATTTT
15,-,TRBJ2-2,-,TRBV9,CASSVQRQNTGELFF,TGTGCCAGCAGCGTCCAGAGACAGAACACCGGGGAGCTGTTTTTT
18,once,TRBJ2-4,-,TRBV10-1,CASSLQGWMQSGKNIQYF,TGCGCCAGCAGTCTGCAGGGCTGGATGCAATCGGGCAAAAACATTCAGTACTTC
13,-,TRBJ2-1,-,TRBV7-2,CASREGLYNEQFF,TGTGCCAGCAGGGAGGGACTGTACAATGAGCAGTTCTTC
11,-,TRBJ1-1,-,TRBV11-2,CASSLYSEAFF,TGTGCCAGCAGCTTGTACAGTGAAGCTTTCTTT
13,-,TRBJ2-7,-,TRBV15,CATSAQGGYEQYF,TGTGCCACCAGCGCCCAAGGGGGCTACGAGCAGTACTTC
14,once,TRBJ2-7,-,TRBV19,CASSPLDTPYEQYF,TGTGCCAGTAGTCCTTTGGACACCCCCTACGAGCAGTACTTC
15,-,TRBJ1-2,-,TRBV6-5,CASSYSMGITGGYTF,TGTGCCAGCAGTTACTCGATGGGGATTACAGGTGGCTACACCTTC
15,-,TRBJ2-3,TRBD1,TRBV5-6,CASSLARQGADTQYF,TGTGCCAGCAGCTTGGCGCGGCAGGGGGCAGATACGCAGTATTTT
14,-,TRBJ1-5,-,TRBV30,CAWHDGLSNQPQHF,TGTGCCTGGCACGACGGACTTAGCAATCAGCCCCAGCATTTT